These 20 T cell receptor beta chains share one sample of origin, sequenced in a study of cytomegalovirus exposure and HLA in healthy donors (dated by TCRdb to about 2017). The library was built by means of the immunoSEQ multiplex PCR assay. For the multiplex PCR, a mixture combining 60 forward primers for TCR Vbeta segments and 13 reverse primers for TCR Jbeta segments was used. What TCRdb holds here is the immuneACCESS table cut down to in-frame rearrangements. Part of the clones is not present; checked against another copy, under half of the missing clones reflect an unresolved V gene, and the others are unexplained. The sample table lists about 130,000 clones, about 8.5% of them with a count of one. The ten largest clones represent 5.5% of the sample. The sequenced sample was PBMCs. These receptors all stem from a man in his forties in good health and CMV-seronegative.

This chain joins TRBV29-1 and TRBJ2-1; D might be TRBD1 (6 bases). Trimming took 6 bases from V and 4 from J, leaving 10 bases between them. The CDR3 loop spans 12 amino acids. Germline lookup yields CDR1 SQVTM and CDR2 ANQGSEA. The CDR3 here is CSVTDSYNEQFF. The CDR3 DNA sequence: TGCAGCGTAACGGACAGTTACAATGAGCAGTTCTTC.

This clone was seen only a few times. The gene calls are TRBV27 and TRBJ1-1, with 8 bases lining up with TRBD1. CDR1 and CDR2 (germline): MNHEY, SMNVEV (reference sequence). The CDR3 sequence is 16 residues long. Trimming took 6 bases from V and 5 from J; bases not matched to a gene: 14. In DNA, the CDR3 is TGTGCCAGCAGCAAAGCCCCGGACAGGGAAAGGACTGAAGCTTTCTTT. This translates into CASSKAPDRERTEAFF.

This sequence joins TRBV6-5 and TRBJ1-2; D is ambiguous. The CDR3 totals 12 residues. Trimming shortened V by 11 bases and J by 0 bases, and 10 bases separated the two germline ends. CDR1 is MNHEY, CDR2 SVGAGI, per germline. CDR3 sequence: CAGQPSNYGYTF. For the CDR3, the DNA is TGTGCCGGGCAGCCATCTAACTATGGCTACACCTTC.

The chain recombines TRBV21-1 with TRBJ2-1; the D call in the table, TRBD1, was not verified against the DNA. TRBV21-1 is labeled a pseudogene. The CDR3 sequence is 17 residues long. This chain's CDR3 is CASSTPRRGRVRNEQFF. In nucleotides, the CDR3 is TGTGCCAGCAGCACCCCACGAAGGGGCAGGGTGAGGAATGAGCAGTTCTTC.

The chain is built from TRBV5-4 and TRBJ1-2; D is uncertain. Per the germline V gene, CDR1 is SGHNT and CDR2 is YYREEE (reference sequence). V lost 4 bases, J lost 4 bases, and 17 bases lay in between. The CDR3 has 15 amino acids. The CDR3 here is CASSQGVLGGYGYTF. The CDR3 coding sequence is TGTGCCAGCAGCCAAGGCGTTCTAGGAGGCTATGGCTACACCTTC.

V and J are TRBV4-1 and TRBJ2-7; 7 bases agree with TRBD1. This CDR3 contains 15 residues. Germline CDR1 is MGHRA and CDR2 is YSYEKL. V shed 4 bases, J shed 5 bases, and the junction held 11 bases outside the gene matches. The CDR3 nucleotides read TGCGCCAGCAGCCTTATTTACGTCGGGACAGACGAGCAGTACTTC. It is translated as CASSLIYVGTDEQYF.

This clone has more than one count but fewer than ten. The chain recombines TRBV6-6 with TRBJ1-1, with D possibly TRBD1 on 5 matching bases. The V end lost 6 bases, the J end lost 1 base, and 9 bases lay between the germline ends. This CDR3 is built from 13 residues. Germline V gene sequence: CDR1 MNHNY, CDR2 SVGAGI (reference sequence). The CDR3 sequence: CASRGTGNTEAFF. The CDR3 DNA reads TGTGCCAGCAGAGGCACAGGGAACACTGAAGCTTTCTTT.

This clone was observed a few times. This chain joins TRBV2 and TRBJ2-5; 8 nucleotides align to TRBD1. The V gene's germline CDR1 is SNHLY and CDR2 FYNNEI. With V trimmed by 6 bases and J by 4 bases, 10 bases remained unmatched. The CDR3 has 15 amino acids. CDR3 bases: TGTGCCAGCAGCTTAAATGGACAGGGTCGAGAGACCCAGTACTTC. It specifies CASSLNGQGRETQYF.

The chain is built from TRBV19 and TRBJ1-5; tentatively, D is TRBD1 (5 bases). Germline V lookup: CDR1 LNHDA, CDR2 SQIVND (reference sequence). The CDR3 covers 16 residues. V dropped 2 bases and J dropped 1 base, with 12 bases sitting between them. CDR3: CASSIYVRGSNQPQHF. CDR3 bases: TGTGCCAGTAGTATATACGTTCGGGGGAGCAATCAGCCCCAGCATTTT.

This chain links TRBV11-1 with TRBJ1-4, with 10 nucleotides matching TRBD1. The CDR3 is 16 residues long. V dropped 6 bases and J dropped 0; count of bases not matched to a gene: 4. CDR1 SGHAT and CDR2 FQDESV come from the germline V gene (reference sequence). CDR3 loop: CASRGDRGPTNEKLFF. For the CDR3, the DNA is TGTGCCAGCAGAGGGGACAGGGGCCCAACTAATGAAAAACTGTTTTTT. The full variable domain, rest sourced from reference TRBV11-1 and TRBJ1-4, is EAEVAQSPRYKITEKSQAVAFWCDPISGHATLYWYRQILGQGPELLVQFQDESVVDDSQLPKDRFSAERLKGVDSTLKIQPAELGDSAMYLCASRGDRGPTNEKLFFGSGTQLSVL.

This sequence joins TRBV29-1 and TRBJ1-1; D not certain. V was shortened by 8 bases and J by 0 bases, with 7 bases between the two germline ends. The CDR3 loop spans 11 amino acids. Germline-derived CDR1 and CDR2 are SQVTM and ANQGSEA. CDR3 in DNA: TGCAGCCTCAGAATGAACACTGAAGCTTTCTTT. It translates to CSLRMNTEAFF.

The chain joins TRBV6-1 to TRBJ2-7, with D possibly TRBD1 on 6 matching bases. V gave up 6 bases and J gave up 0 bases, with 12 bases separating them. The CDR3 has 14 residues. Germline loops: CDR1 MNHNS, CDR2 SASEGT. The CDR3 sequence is CASRTGHRSYEQYF. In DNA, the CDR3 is TGTGCCAGCAGAACGGGACACCGCTCCTACGAGCAGTACTTC.

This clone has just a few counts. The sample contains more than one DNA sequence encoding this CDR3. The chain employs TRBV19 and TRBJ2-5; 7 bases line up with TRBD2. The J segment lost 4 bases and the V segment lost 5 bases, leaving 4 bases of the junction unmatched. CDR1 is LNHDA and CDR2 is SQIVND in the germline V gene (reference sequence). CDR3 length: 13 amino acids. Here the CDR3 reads CASSGSGPETQYF. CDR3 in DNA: TGTGCCAGTAGTGGTAGCGGGCCAGAGACCCAGTACTTC.

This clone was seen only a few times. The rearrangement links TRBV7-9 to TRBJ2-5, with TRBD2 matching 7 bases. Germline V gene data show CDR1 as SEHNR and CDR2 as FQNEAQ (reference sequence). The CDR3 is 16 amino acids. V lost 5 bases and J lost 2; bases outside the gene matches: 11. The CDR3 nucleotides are TGTGCCAGCAGCCCTCGACTAGCAGTGGGGCAAGAGACCCAGTACTTC. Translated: CASSPRLAVGQETQYF.

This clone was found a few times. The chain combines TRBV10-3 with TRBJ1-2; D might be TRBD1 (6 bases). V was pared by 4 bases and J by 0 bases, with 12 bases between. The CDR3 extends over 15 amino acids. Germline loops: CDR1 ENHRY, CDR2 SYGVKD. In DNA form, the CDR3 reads TGTGCCATCAGTGGGCCGGGACACCCTAACTATGGCTACACCTTC. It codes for CAISGPGHPNYGYTF.

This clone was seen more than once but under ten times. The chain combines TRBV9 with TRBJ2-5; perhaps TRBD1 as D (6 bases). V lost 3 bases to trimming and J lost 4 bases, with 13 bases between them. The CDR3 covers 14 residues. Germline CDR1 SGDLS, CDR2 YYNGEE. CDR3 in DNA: TGTGCCAGCAGCGGAACAGGGCCCGGAGAGACCCAGTACTTC. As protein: CASSGTGPGETQYF.

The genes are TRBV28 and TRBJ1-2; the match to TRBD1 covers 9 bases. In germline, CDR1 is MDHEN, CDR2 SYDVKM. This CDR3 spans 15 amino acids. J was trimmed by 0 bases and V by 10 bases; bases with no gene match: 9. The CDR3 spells CATGQGIGANYGYTF. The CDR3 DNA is TGTGCCACGGGACAGGGAATTGGAGCTAACTATGGCTACACCTTC.

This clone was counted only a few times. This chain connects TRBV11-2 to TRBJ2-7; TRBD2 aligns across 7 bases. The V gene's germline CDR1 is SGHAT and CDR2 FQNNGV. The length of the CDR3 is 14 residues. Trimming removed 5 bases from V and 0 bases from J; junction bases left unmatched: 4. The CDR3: CASSEAGRSYEQYF. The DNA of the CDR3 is TGTGCCAGCAGCGAAGCGGGACGCTCCTACGAGCAGTACTTC.

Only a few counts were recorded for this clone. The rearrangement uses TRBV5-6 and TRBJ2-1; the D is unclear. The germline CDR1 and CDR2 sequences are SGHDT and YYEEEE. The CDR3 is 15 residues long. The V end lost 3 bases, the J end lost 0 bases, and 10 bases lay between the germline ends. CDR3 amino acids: CASSSMAPSYNEQFF. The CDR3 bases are TGTGCCAGCAGCTCAATGGCCCCCTCCTACAATGAGCAGTTCTTC. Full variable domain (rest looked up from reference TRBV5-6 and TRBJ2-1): DAGVTQSPTHLIKTRGQQVTLRCSPKSGHDTVSWYQQALGQGPQFIFQYYEEEERQRGNFPDRFSGHQFPNYSSELNVNALLLGDSALYLCASSSMAPSYNEQFFGPGTRLTVL.

For the CDR3, the DNA is TGTGCCAGCAGCTCAAGTAATTCGGGTGAAGCTTTCTTT. This encodes CASSSSNSGEAFF. The V and J genes are TRBV7-3 and TRBJ1-1; D gene ambiguous. Germline CDR1 reads SGHTA; CDR2 reads FQGTGA. Trimming cost V 4 bases and J 7 bases, with 13 bases left between them. The CDR3 consists of 13 residues.